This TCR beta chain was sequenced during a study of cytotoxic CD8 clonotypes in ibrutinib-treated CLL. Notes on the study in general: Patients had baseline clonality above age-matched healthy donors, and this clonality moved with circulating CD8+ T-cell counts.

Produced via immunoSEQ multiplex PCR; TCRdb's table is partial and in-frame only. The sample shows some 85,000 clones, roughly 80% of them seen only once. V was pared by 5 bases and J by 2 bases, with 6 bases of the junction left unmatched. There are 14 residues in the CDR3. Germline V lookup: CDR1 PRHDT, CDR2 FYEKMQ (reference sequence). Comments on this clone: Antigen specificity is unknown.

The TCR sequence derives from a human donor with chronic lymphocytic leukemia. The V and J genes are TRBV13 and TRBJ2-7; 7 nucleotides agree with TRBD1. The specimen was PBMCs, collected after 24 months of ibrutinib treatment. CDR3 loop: CASSPTGQPYEQYF. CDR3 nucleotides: TGTGCCAGCAGCCCAACGGGACAGCCCTACGAGCAGTACTTC.